Sequencing of this T cell receptor beta chain was carried out in a study of technical replicates of blood from a few donors. The germline gives CDR1 SNHLY, CDR2 FYNNEI. V shed 6 bases and J 6 bases; nucleotides not matched to a gene: 13. This CDR3 has 16 residues. Libraries were prepared by immunoSEQ multiplex PCR; TCRdb keeps only in-frame clonotypes and omits some of them. This sample has approximately 60,000 clones, with around nine tenths found just once. This receptor was obtained from a human donor in good health. Some clones in this sample may be carry-over from other donors' samples. The sequenced sample consisted of PBMCs. The chain carries TRBV2 and TRBJ2-2; 7 bases agree with TRBD1. Here the CDR3 reads CASRASGTVLAGELFF. In nucleotides, the CDR3 is TGTGCCAGCAGGGCCTCCGGGACAGTCCTCGCCGGGGAGCTGTTTTTT.